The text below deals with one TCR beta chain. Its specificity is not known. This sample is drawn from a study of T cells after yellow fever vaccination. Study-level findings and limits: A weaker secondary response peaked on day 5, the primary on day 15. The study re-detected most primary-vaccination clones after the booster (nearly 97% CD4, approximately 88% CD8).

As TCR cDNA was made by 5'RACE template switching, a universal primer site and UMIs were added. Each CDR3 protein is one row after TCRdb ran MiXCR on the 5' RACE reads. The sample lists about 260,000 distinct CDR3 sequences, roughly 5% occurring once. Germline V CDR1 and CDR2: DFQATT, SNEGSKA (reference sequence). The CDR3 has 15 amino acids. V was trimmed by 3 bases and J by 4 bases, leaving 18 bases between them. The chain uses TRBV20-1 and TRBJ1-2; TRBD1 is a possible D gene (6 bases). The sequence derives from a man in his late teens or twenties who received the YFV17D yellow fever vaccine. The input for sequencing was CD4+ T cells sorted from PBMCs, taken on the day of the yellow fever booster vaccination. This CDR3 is CSASRPQGYGYGYTF. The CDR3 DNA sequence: TGCAGTGCTAGTCGTCCACAGGGTTACGGCTATGGCTACACCTTC.